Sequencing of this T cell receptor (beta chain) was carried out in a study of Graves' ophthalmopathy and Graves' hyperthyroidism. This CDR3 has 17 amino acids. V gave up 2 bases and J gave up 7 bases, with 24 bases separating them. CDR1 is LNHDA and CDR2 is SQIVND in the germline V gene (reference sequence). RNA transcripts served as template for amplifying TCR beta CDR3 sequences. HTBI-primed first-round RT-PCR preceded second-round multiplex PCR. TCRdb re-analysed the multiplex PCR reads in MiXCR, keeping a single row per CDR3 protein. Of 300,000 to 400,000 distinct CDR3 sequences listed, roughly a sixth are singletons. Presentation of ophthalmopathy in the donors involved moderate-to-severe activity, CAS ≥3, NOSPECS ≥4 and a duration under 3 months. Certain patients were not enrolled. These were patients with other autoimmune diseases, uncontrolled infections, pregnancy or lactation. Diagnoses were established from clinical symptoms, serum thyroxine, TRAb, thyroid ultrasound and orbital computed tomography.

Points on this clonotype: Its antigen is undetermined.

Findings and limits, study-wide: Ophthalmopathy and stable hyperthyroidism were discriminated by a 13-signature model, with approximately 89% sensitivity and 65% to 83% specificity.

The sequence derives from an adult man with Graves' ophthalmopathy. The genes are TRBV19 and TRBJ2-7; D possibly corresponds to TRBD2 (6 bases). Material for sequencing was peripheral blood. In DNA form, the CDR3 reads TGTGCCAGTAGTATACGGGCGGCGGGAACCGTAGCGTGGGAGCAGTACTTC. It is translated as CASSIRAAGTVAWEQYF.